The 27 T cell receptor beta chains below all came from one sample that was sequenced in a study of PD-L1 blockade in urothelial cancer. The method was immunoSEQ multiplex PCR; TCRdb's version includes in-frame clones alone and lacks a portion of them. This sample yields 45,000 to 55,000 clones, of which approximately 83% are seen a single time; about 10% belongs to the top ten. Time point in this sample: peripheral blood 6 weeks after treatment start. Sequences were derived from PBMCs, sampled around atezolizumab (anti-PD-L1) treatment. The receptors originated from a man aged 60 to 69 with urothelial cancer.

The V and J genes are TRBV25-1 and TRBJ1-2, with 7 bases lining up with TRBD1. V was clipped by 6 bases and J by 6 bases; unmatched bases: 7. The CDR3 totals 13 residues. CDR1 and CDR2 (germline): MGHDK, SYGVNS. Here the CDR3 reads CASRETGFNGYTF. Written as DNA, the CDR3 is TGTGCCAGCAGAGAGACAGGGTTTAATGGCTACACCTTC.

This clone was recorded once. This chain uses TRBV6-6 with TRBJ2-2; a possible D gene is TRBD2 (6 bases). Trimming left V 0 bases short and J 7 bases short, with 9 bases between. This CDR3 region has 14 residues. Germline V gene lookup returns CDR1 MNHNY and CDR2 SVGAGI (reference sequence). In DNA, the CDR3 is TGTGCCAGCAGTTACTCCGTGGGGGGCGGGGAGCTGTTTTTT. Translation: CASSYSVGGGELFF.

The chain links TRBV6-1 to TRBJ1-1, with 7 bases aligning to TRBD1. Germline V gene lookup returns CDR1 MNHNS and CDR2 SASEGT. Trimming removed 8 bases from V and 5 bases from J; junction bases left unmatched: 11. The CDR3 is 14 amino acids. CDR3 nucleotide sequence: TGTGCCAGCGGGCCCCAGGGGGTGAGGACTGAAGCTTTCTTT. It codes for CASGPQGVRTEAFF.

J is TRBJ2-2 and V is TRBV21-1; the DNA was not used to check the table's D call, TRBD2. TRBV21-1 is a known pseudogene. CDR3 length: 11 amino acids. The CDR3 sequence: CASSNNGELFF. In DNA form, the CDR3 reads TGTGCCAGCAGCAATAACGGGGAGCTGTTTTTT.

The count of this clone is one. CDR3 region: CASRRAGPNEQYF. The CDR3, as DNA: TGTGCCAGCAGGCGGGCAGGCCCCAACGAGCAGTACTTC. This chain uses TRBV28 with TRBJ2-7; tentative D call: TRBD2 (5 bases). Germline V CDR1 and CDR2: MDHEN, SYDVKM. CDR3 size: 13 residues. The V end lost 6 bases, the J end lost 5 bases, and 14 bases lay between the germline ends.

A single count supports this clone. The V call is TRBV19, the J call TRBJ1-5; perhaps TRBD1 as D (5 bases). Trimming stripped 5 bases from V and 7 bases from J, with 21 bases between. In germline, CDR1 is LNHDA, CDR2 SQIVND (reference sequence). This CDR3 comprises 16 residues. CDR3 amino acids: CASSYTNWAKGQPQHF. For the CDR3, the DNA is TGTGCCAGTAGTTACACGAATTGGGCCAAGGGGCAGCCCCAGCATTTT.

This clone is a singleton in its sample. The CDR3 reads CARGTSGGQETQYF. The CDR3 bases are TGTGCCAGAGGGACTAGCGGGGGCCAAGAGACCCAGTACTTC. The V and J genes are TRBV2 and TRBJ2-5, with TRBD2 identical over 14 bases. CDR1 and CDR2 from the germline V gene are SNHLY and FYNNEI. Trimming took 9 bases from V and 1 from J; bases not matched to a gene: 1. CDR3 length equals 14 residues.

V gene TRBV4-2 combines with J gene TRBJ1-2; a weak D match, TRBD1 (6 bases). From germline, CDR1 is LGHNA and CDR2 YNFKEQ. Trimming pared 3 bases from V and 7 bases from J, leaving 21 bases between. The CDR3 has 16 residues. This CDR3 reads CASSQEGGGGAGGYTF. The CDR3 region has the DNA TGTGCCAGCAGCCAGGAAGGTGGTGGGGGCGCAGGTGGCTACACCTTC.

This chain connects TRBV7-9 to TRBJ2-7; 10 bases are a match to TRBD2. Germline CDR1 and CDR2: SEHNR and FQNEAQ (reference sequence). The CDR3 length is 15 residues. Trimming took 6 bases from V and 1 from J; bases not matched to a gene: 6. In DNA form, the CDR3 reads TGTGCCAGCAGTCTTAGTAGCGGGGGGTCCTACGAGCAGTACTTC. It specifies CASSLSSGGSYEQYF.

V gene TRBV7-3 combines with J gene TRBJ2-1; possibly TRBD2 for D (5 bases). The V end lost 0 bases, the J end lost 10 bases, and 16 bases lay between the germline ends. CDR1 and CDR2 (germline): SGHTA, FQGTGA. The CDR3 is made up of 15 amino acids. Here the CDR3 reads CASSLTPGLASEQFF. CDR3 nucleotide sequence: TGTGCCAGCAGCTTAACGCCGGGATTGGCTTCCGAGCAGTTCTTC. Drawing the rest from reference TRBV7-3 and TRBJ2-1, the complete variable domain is GAGVSQTPSNKVTEKGKYVELRCDPISGHTALYWYRQSLGQGPEFLIYFQGTGAADDSGLPNDRFFAVRPEGSVSTLKIQRTERGDSAVYLCASSLTPGLASEQFFGPGTRLTVL.

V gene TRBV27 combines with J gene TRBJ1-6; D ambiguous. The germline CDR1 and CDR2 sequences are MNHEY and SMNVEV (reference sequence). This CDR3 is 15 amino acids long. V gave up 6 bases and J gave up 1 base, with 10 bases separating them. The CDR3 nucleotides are TGTGCCAGCAGCGTCGCCGGGTCCTATAATTCACCCCTCCACTTT. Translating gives CASSVAGSYNSPLHF.

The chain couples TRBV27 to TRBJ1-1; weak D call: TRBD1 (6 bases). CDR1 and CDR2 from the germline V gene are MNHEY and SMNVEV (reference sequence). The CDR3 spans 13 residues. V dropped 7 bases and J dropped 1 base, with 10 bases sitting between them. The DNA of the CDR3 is TGTGCCAGCAAAGCGGGACAGAACACTGAAGCTTTCTTT. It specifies CASKAGQNTEAFF.

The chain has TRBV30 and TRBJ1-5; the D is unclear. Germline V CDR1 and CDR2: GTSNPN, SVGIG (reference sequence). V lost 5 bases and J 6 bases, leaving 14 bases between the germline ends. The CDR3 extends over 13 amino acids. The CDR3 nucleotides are TGTGCCTGGGACGGAGGAATGGGTCAGCCCCAGCATTTT. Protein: CAWDGGMGQPQHF.

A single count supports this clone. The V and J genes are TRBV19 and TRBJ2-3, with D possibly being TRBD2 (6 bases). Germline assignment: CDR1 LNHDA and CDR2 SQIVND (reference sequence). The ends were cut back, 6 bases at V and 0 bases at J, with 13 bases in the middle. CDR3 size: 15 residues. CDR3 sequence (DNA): TGTGCCAGTAGCCCACTCGGGACTAGCACAGATACGCAGTATTTT. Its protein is CASSPLGTSTDTQYF. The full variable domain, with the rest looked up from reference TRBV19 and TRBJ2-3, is DGGITQSPKYLFRKEGQNVTLSCEQNLNHDAMYWYRQDPGQGLRLIYYSQIVNDFQKGDIAEGYSVSREKKESFPLTVTSAQKNPTAFYLCASSPLGTSTDTQYFGPGTRLTVL.

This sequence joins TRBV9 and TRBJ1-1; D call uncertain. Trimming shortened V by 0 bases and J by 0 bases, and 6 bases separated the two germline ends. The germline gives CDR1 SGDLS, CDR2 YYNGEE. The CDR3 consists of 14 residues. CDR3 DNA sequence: TGTGCCAGCAGCGTAGGAGGAATGAACACTGAAGCTTTCTTT. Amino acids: CASSVGGMNTEAFF. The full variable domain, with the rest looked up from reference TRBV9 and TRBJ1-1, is DSGVTQTPKHLITATGQRVTLRCSPRSGDLSVYWYQQSLDQGLQFLIQYYNGEERAKGNILERFSAQQFPDLHSELNLSSLELGDSALYFCASSVGGMNTEAFFGQGTRLTVV.

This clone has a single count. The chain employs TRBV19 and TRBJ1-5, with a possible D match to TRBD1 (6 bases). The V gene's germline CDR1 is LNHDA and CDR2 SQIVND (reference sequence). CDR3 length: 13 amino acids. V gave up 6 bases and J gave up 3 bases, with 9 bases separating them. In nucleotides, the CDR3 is TGTGCCAGTAGAAGGGACATCAATCAGCCCCAGCATTTT. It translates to CASRRDINQPQHF. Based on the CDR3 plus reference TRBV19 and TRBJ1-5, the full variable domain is DGGITQSPKYLFRKEGQNVTLSCEQNLNHDAMYWYRQDPGQGLRLIYYSQIVNDFQKGDIAEGYSVSREKKESFPLTVTSAQKNPTAFYLCASRRDINQPQHFGDGTRLSIL.

CDR3 in amino acids: CASTTRVGTYSYNEQFF. CDR3 bases: TGTGCCAGCACCACTAGGGTCGGGACATACTCCTACAATGAGCAGTTCTTC. V usage is TRBV11-3 and J usage is TRBJ2-1; D might be TRBD1 (6 bases). Germline CDR1 reads SGHNT; CDR2 reads YENEEA. The CDR3 is 17 residues long. The V and J ends lost 7 bases and 0 bases respectively, with 19 bases between them.

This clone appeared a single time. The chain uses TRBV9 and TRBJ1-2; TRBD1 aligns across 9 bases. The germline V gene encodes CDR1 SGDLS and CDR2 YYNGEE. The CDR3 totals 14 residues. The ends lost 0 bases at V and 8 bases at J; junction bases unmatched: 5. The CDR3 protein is CASSVGQGVVGYTF. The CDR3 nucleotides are TGTGCCAGCAGCGTAGGACAGGGGGTGGTCGGCTACACCTTC.

The CDR3 sequence is CASSGTLVAGELFF. The CDR3 DNA follows: TGTGCCAGCAGCGGGACTTTGGTTGCCGGGGAGCTGTTTTTT. The chain combines TRBV9 with TRBJ2-2; the D gene is possibly TRBD2 (5 bases). Trimming left V 3 bases short and J 6 bases short, with 12 bases between. Germline CDR1 SGDLS, CDR2 YYNGEE. The CDR3 contains 14 residues. The full variable domain, with the rest looked up from reference TRBV9 and TRBJ2-2, is DSGVTQTPKHLITATGQRVTLRCSPRSGDLSVYWYQQSLDQGLQFLIQYYNGEERAKGNILERFSAQQFPDLHSELNLSSLELGDSALYFCASSGTLVAGELFFGEGSRLTVL.

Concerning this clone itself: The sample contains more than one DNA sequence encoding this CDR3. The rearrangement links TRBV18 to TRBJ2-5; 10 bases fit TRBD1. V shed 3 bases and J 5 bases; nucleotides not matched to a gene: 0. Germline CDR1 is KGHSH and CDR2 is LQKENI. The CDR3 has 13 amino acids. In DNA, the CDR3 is TGTGCCAGCTCACCGGGACAGGGGGAGACCCAGTACTTC. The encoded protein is CASSPGQGETQYF. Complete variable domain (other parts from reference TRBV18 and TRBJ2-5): NAGVMQNPRHLVRRRGQEARLRCSPMKGHSHVYWYRQLPEEGLKFMVYLQKENIIDESGMPKERFSAEFPKEGPSILRIQQVVRGDSAAYFCASSPGQGETQYFGPGTRLLVL.

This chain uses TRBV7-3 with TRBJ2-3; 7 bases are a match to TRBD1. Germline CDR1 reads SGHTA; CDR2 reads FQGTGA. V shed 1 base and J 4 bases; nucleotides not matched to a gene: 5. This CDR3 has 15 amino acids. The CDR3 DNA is TGTGCCAGCAGCTTAAATCTCCAGGGGGCAGATACGCAGTATTTT. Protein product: CASSLNLQGADTQYF.

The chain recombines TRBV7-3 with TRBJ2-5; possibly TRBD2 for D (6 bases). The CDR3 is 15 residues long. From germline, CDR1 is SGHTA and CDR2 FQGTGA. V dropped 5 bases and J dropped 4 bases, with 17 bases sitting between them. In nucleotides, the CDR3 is TGTGCCAGCAGCCCATCGGGACTGCGTGCAGAGACCCAGTACTTC. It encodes CASSPSGLRAETQYF.

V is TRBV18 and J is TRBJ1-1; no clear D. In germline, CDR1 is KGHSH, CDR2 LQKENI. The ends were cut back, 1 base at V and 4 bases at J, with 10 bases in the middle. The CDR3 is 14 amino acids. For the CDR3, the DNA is TGTGCCAGCTCACCACAGGGTGGGAGCACTGAAGCTTTCTTT. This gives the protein CASSPQGGSTEAFF.

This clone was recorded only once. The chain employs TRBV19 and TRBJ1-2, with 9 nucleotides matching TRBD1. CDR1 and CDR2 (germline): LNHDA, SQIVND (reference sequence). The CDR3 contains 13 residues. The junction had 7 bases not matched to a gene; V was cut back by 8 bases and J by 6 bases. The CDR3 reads CASGWTGVHGYTF. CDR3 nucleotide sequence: TGTGCCAGTGGCTGGACAGGGGTCCATGGCTACACCTTC. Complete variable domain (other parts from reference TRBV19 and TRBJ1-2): DGGITQSPKYLFRKEGQNVTLSCEQNLNHDAMYWYRQDPGQGLRLIYYSQIVNDFQKGDIAEGYSVSREKKESFPLTVTSAQKNPTAFYLCASGWTGVHGYTFGSGTRLTVV.

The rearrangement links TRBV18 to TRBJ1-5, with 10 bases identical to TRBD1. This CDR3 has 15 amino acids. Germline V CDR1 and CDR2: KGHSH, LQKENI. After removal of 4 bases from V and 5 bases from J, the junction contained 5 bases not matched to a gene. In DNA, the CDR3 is TGTGCCAGCTCACTGACCGGGACAGGGGATCAGCCCCAGCATTTT. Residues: CASSLTGTGDQPQHF.

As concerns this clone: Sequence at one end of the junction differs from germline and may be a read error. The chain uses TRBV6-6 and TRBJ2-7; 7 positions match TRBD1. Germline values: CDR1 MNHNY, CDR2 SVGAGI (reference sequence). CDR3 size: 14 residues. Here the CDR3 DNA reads TGTGCCAGCAGTAACTCCAACGACAGGGTCGAGCAGTACTTC. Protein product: CASSNSNDRVEQYF.

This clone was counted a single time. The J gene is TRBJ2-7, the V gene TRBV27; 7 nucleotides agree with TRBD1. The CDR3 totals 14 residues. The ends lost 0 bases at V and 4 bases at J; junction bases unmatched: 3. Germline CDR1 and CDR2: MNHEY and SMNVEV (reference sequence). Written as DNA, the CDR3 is TGTGCCAGCAGTTTATCGGCAGGGGGTTACGAGCAGTACTTC. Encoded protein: CASSLSAGGYEQYF.